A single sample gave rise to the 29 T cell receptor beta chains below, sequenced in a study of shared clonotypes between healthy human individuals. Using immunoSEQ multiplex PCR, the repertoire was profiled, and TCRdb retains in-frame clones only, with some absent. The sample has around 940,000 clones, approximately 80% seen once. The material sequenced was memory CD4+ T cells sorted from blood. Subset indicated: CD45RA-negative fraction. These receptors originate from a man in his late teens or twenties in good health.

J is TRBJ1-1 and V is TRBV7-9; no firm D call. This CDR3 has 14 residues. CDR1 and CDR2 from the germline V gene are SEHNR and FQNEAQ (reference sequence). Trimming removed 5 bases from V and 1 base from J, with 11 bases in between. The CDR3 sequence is CASSRTSGNTEAFF. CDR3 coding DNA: TGTGCCAGCAGCCGTACGTCAGGGAACACTGAAGCTTTCTTT.

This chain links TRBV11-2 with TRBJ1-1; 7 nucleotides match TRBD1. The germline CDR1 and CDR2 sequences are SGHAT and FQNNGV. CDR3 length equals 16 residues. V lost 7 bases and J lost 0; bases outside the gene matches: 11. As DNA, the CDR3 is TGTGCCAGCACTCACAGGGGATGGTATGTGAACACTGAAGCTTTCTTT. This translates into CASTHRGWYVNTEAFF.

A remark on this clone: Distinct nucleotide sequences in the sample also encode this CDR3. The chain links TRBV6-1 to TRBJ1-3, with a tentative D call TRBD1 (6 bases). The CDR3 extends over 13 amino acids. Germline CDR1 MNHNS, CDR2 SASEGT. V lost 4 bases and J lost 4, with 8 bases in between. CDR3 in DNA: TGTGCCAGCAGTGCGGGGACAGGAAACACCATATATTTT. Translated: CASSAGTGNTIYF.

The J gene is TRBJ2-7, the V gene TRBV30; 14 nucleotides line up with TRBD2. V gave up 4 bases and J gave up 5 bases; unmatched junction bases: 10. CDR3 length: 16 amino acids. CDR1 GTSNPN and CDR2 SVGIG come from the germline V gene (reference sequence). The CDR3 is CAWTPLGTSGRNEQYF. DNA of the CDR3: TGTGCCTGGACCCCCCTGGGGACTAGCGGGAGAAACGAGCAGTACTTC.

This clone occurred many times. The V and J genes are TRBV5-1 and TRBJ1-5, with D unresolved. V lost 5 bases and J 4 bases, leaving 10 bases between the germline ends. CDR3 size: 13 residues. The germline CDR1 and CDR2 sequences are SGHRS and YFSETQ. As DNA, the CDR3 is TGCGCCAGCAGTACGGACCTTAATCAGCCCCAGCATTTT. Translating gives CASSTDLNQPQHF.

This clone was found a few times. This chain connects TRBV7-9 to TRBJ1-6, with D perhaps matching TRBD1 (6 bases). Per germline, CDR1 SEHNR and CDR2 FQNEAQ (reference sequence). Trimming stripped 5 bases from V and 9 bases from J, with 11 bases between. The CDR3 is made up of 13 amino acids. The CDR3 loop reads CASSPVQGSPLHF. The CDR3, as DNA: TGTGCCAGCAGCCCAGTACAGGGTTCACCCCTCCACTTT.

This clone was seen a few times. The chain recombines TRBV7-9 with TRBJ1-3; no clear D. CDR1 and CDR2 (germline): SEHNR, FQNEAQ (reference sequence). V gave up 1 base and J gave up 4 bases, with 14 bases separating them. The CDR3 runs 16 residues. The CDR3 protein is CASSLDPGEPGNTIYF. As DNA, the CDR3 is TGTGCCAGCAGCTTAGACCCCGGGGAACCCGGAAACACCATATATTTT.

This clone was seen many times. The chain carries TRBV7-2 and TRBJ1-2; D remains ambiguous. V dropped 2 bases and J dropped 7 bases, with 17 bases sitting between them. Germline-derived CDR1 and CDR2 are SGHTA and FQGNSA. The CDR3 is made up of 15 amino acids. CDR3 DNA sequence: TGTGCCAGCAGCTTAAAATCCGGGGAGGGTATTGGCTACACCTTC. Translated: CASSLKSGEGIGYTF.

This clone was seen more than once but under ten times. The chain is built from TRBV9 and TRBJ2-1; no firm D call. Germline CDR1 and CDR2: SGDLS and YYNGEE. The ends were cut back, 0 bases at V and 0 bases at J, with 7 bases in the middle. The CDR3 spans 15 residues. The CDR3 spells CASSVDERSYNEQFF. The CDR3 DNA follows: TGTGCCAGCAGCGTAGACGAACGCTCCTACAATGAGCAGTTCTTC. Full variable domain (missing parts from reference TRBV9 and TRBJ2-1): DSGVTQTPKHLITATGQRVTLRCSPRSGDLSVYWYQQSLDQGLQFLIQYYNGEERAKGNILERFSAQQFPDLHSELNLSSLELGDSALYFCASSVDERSYNEQFFGPGTRLTVL.

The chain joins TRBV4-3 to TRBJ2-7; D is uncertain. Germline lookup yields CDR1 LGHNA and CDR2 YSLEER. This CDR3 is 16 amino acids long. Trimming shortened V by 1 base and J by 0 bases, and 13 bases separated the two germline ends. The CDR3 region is CASSQARTGLSYEQYF. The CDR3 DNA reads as TGCGCCAGCAGCCAAGCCCGGACGGGCCTCTCCTACGAGCAGTACTTC.

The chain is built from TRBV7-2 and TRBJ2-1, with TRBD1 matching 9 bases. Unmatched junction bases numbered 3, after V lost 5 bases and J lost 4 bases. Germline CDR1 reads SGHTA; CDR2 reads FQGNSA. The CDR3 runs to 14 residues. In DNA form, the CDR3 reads TGTGCCAGCAGCCCTGGACAGGGGTACAATGAGCAGTTCTTC. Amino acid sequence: CASSPGQGYNEQFF.

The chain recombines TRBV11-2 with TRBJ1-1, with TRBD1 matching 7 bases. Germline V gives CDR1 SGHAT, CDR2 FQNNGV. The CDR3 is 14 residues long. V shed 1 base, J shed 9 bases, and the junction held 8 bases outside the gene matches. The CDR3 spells CASSLAAGGLKAFF. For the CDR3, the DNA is TGTGCCAGCAGCTTAGCGGCAGGGGGGTTGAAAGCTTTCTTT.

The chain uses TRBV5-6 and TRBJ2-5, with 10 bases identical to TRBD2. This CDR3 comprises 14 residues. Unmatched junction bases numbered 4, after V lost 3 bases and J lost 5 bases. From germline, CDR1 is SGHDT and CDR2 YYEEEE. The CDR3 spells CASSSPTSGETQYF. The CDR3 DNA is TGTGCCAGCAGCTCGCCGACTAGCGGGGAGACCCAGTACTTC.

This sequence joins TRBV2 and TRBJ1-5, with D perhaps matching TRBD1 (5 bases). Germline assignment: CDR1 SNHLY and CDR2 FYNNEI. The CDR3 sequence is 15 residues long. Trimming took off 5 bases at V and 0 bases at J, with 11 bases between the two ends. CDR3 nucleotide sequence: TGTGCCAGCAGTTCGGACACCCCTAGCAATCAGCCCCAGCATTTT. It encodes CASSSDTPSNQPQHF.

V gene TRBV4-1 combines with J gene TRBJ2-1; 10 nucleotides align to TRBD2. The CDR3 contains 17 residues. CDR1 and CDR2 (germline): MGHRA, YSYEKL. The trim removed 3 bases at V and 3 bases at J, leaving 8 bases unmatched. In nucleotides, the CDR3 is TGCGCCAGCAGCCAGGGGATAGCGGGAGGACGCTACAATGAGCAGTTCTTC. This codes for CASSQGIAGGRYNEQFF.

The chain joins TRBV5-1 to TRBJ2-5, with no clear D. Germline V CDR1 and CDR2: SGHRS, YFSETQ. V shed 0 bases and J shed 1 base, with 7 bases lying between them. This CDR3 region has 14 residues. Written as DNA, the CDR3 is TGCGCCAGCAGCTTGGAGGCTAGCCAAGAGACCCAGTACTTC. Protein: CASSLEASQETQYF.

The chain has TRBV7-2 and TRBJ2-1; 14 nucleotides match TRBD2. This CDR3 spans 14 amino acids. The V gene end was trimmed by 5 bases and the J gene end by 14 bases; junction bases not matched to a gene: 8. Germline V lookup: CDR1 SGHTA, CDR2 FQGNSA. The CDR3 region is CASSRLAGGRDEFF. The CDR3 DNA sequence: TGTGCCAGCAGCCGACTAGCGGGAGGGAGGGACGAGTTCTTC.

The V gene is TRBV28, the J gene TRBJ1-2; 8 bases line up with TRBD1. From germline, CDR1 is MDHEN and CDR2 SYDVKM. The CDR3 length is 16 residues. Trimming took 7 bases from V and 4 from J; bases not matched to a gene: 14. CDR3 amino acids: CASISGQVLRGYGYTF. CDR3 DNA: TGTGCCAGCATCTCGGGACAGGTACTTAGGGGCTATGGCTACACCTTC.

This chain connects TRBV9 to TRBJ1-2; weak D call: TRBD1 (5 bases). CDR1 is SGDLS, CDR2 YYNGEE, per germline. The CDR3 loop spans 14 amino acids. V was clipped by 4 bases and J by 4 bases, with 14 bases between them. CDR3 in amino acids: CASSFGTDSYGYTF. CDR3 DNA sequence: TGTGCCAGCAGCTTTGGGACGGATTCCTATGGCTACACCTTC.

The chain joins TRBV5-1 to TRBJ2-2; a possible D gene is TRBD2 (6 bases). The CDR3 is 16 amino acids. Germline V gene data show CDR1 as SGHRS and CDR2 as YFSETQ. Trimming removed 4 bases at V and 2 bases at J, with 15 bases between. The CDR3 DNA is TGCGCCAGCAGCCCGAATCCTAGCGATAACACCGGGGAGCTGTTTTTT. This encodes CASSPNPSDNTGELFF.

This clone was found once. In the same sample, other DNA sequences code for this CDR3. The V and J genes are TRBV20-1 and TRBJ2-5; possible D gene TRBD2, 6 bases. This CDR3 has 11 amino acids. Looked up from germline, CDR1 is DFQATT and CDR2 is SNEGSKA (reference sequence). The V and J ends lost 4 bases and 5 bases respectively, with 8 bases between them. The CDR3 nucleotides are TGCAGTGCTACCCGGGGGGAGACCCAGTACTTC. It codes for CSATRGETQYF.

CDR3 in DNA: TGCGCCAGCATGGGACAGGGTCGCAATCAGCCCCAGCATTTT. This codes for CASMGQGRNQPQHF. The chain recombines TRBV10-2 with TRBJ1-5; TRBD1 matches 9 bases. Germline lookup yields CDR1 WSHSY and CDR2 SAAADI. CDR3 length equals 14 residues. V was clipped by 7 bases and J by 2 bases; unmatched bases: 3.

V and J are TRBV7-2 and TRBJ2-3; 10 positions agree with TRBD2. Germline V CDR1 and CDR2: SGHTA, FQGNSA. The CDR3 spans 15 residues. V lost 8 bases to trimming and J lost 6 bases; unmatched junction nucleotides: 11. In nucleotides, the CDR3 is TGTGCCAGCTCCCACGGGTATAGCGGGAGGGATACGCAGTATTTT. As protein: CASSHGYSGRDTQYF.

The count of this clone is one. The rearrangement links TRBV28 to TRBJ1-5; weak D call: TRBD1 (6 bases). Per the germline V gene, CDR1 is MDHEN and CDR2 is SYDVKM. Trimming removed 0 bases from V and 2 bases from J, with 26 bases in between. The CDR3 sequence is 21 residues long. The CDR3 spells CASSLWYGVGQGNQGNQPQHF. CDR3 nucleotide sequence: TGTGCCAGCAGTTTATGGTACGGGGTGGGGCAGGGGAATCAAGGCAATCAGCCCCAGCATTTT.

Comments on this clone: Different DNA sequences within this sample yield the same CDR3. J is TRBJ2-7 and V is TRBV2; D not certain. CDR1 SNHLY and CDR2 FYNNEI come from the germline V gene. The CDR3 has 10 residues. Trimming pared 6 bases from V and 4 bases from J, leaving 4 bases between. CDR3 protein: CASRNYEQYF. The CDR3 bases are TGTGCCAGCAGGAATTACGAGCAGTACTTC.

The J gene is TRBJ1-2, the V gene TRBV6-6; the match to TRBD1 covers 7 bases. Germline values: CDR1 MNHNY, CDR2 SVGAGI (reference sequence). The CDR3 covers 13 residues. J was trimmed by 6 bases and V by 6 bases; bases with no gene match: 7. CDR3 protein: CASRPVTGNGYTF. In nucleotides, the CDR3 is TGTGCCAGCAGGCCGGTGACAGGGAATGGCTACACCTTC.

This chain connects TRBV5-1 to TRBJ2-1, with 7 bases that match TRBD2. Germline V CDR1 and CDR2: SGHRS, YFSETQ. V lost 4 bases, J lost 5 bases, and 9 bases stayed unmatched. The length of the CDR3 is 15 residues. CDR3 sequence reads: CASSTGGNIDNEQFF. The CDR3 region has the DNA TGCGCCAGCAGCACGGGGGGTAACATCGACAATGAGCAGTTCTTC.

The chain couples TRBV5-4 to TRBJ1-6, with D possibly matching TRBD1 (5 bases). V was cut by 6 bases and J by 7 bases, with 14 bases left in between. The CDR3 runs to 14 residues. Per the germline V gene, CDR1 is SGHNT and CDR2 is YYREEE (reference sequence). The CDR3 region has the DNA TGTGCCAGCACCTCAGGACACCTAAATTCACCCCTCCACTTT. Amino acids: CASTSGHLNSPLHF.

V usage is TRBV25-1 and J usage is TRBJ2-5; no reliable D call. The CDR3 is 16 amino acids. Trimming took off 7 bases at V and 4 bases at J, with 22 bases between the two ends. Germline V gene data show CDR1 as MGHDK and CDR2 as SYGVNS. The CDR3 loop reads CASTSLGANFPETQYF. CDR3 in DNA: TGTGCCAGCACCTCATTGGGCGCAAATTTCCCAGAGACCCAGTACTTC.